A single sample gave rise to the 24 T cell receptor beta chains below, sequenced in a study of T cell responses to AZD1222 COVID-19 vaccine (dated by TCRdb to 2020 to 2023). The time point label of this sample denotes: baseline before first vaccination. The library relied on the immunoSEQ multiplex PCR assay. The clones in this table, taken by TCRdb from immuneACCESS, are in-frame only. Not every clone is retained; where verified, under half of the shortfall comes from an unresolved V gene, and the cause of the rest is unknown. The sample table records roughly 110,000 clones; 80% to 85% of these occur just once. Of the sample, roughly 10% is held by the ten largest clones. The sample in question was peripheral blood, obtained on day 0 of AZD1222 vaccination. The receptors derive from an adult in good health.

This clone came up a few times. V usage is TRBV5-1 and J usage is TRBJ1-3; D remains ambiguous. The germline gives CDR1 SGHRS, CDR2 YFSETQ. With 3 bases removed from V and 1 base from J, the gap between germline ends came to 14 bases. The CDR3 has 16 amino acids. The CDR3 bases are TGCGCCAGCAGCTCCCCGGGTCCTACTTCTGGAAACACCATATATTTT. Translated: CASSSPGPTSGNTIYF.

The V gene is TRBV29-1, the J gene TRBJ1-2, with unresolved D. Looked up from germline, CDR1 is SQVTM and CDR2 is ANQGSEA. V was clipped by 0 bases and J by 6 bases, with 11 bases between them. The CDR3 has 13 residues. The chain's CDR3 is CSVEDRRTHGYTF. The CDR3 region has the DNA TGCAGCGTTGAAGATCGTAGGACCCATGGCTACACCTTC.

The V and J genes are TRBV18 and TRBJ1-5, with D unresolved. CDR1 KGHSH and CDR2 LQKENI come from the germline V gene. The CDR3 is 14 residues long. The germline V and J ends were trimmed by 5 bases and 3 bases, with 11 bases remaining between them. CDR3 sequence: CASSGQTSNQPQHF. The CDR3 DNA sequence: TGTGCCAGCTCAGGGCAGACCTCCAATCAGCCCCAGCATTTT.

This rearrangement joins TRBV9 to TRBJ1-6; maybe TRBD1 (5 bases). The CDR3 is 17 amino acids. V lost 2 bases, J lost 6 bases, and 18 bases lay in between. Germline V lookup: CDR1 SGDLS, CDR2 YYNGEE. This CDR3 is CASSVRDPGTTNSPLHF. The DNA for the CDR3 is TGTGCCAGCAGCGTCCGGGACCCGGGGACGACTAATTCACCCCTCCACTTT.

V gene TRBV6-1 combines with J gene TRBJ1-4; the D is unclear. V shed 2 bases and J shed 8 bases, with 12 bases lying between them. The germline V gene has CDR1 MNHNS and CDR2 SASEGT. The CDR3 sequence is 14 residues long. The CDR3 loop reads CASSEMSDQEKLFF. The CDR3 nucleotides are TGTGCCAGCAGTGAAATGTCAGATCAAGAAAAACTGTTTTTT.

CDR3 DNA: TGTGCCAGCAGCTCCCGGTCTATGTCGAACACCGGGGAGCTGTTTTTT. It specifies CASSSRSMSNTGELFF. This chain connects TRBV11-2 to TRBJ2-2; D ambiguous. With 4 bases removed from V and 0 bases from J, the gap between germline ends came to 12 bases. Germline V gene data show CDR1 as SGHAT and CDR2 as FQNNGV. The CDR3 is 16 amino acids.

This chain uses TRBV14 with TRBJ2-5; D is perhaps TRBD1 or TRBD2 (6 bases each). Germline loops: CDR1 SGHDN, CDR2 FVKESK. Trimming shortened V by 4 bases and J by 5 bases, and 17 bases separated the two germline ends. There are 15 residues in the CDR3. The DNA of the CDR3 is TGTGCCAGCAGCCCGGGGGCGCTAACTTCGGAGACCCAGTACTTC. Protein: CASSPGALTSETQYF.

The chain uses TRBV11-3 and TRBJ2-7; 8 positions match TRBD2. CDR1 SGHNT and CDR2 YENEEA come from the germline V gene. V lost 0 bases, J lost 3 bases, and 10 bases stayed unmatched. The length of the CDR3 is 17 residues. The CDR3 bases are TGTGCCAGCAGCTTAGATCGGGGGGGGCCAGATTGCTACGAGCAGTACTTC. Protein product: CASSLDRGGPDCYEQYF.

This chain connects TRBV6-5 to TRBJ2-2; tentative D call: TRBD1 (6 bases). Germline V gene data show CDR1 as MNHEY and CDR2 as SVGAGI. There are 14 residues in the CDR3. V dropped 8 bases and J dropped 4 bases, with 14 bases sitting between them. The CDR3 spells CASLLGHVTGELFF. The CDR3 nucleotides are TGTGCCAGCCTATTGGGACACGTCACCGGGGAGCTGTTTTTT.

The rearrangement joins TRBV2 to TRBJ1-3; D is undetermined. The germline gives CDR1 SNHLY, CDR2 FYNNEI. V lost 4 bases and J lost 4, with 11 bases in between. CDR3 length: 14 residues. In DNA, the CDR3 is TGTGCCAGCAGTGTTCCAACTGCAGGAAACACCATATATTTT. Residues: CASSVPTAGNTIYF.

Only a few counts were recorded for this clone. The CDR3 DNA reads TGCAGCGTGGGGGGACAGGGAGTAGGTAATGGCTACACCTTC. This encodes CSVGGQGVGNGYTF. The V and J genes are TRBV29-1 and TRBJ1-2; TRBD1 matches 9 bases. This CDR3 has 14 residues. After removal of 6 bases from V and 6 bases from J, the junction contained 11 bases not matched to a gene. In germline, CDR1 is SQVTM, CDR2 ANQGSEA.

The CDR3 region is CASSVAQGAKEKLFF. The CDR3 DNA follows: TGTGCCAGCAGCGTAGCCCAGGGGGCGAAGGAAAAACTGTTTTTT. The genes are TRBV9 and TRBJ1-4; 8 positions match TRBD1. Germline V CDR1 and CDR2: SGDLS, YYNGEE. CDR3 length: 15 residues. Trimming removed 0 bases from V and 8 bases from J; junction bases left unmatched: 6. Together with reference TRBV9 and TRBJ1-4, the CDR3 gives the full variable domain: DSGVTQTPKHLITATGQRVTLRCSPRSGDLSVYWYQQSLDQGLQFLIQYYNGEERAKGNILERFSAQQFPDLHSELNLSSLELGDSALYFCASSVAQGAKEKLFFGSGTQLSVL.

This clone was observed a few times. The rearrangement joins TRBV6-4 to TRBJ1-4; D may be TRBD1 (5 bases). This CDR3 comprises 14 residues. Trimming removed 6 bases from V and 8 bases from J, with 16 bases in between. CDR1 MRHNA and CDR2 SNTAGT come from the germline V gene. In nucleotides, the CDR3 is TGTGCCAGCAGGGACATCGGGAAAAGGGAAAAACTGTTTTTT. Protein product: CASRDIGKREKLFF.

V usage is TRBV6-5 and J usage is TRBJ1-2, with unresolved D. CDR1 and CDR2 from the germline V gene are MNHEY and SVGAGI. V was clipped by 7 bases and J by 1 base, with 10 bases between them. This CDR3 region has 13 residues. Written as DNA, the CDR3 is TGTGCCAGCACGAGGCAGAATAACTATGGCTACACCTTC. Residues: CASTRQNNYGYTF.

The genes are TRBV10-3 and TRBJ2-7; either TRBD1 or TRBD2 may fit D (5 bases each). The germline CDR1 and CDR2 sequences are ENHRY and SYGVKD. There are 14 residues in the CDR3. Trimming removed 11 bases at V and 2 bases at J, with 19 bases between. The CDR3 region has the DNA TGTGCCTCACAGGACCCCGGGAAGGCCTACGAGCAGTACTTC. It translates to CASQDPGKAYEQYF.

The chain carries TRBV6-5 and TRBJ1-2, with a possible D match to TRBD1 (5 bases). The CDR3 contains 16 residues. Germline V gives CDR1 MNHEY, CDR2 SVGAGI. Deletions cut 0 bases from V and 0 bases from J, with 11 bases between. CDR3 DNA sequence: TGTGCCAGCAGTTACTCGGGGGGAGGAGCTAACTATGGCTACACCTTC. This translates into CASSYSGGGANYGYTF.

This chain uses TRBV7-9 with TRBJ2-1; 10 bases align to TRBD2. J was trimmed by 4 bases and V by 6 bases; bases with no gene match: 9. Germline-derived CDR1 and CDR2 are SEHNR and FQNEAQ (reference sequence). CDR3 length equals 16 residues. In nucleotides, the CDR3 is TGTGCCAGCAGTCTTATAGCGGGGGGCGATTACAATGAGCAGTTCTTC. Translation gives CASSLIAGGDYNEQFF.

This chain joins TRBV6-5 and TRBJ1-2; D unresolved. Trimming left V 3 bases short and J 0 bases short, with 11 bases between. CDR3 length equals 15 residues. Germline loops: CDR1 MNHEY, CDR2 SVGAGI. The CDR3 bases are TGTGCCAGCAGTTATCGCGGCAGTGCTAACTATGGCTACACCTTC. Its protein is CASSYRGSANYGYTF.

This chain uses TRBV18 with TRBJ1-5; D call uncertain. CDR1 is KGHSH and CDR2 is LQKENI in the germline V gene. The CDR3 loop spans 14 amino acids. Trimming removed 3 bases at V and 4 bases at J, with 10 bases between. CDR3 protein: CASSPDLQNQPQHF. The CDR3, as DNA: TGTGCCAGCTCACCCGACCTGCAGAATCAGCCCCAGCATTTT.

V is TRBV28 and J is TRBJ1-2; possibly TRBD1 for D (6 bases). Germline V lookup: CDR1 MDHEN, CDR2 SYDVKM. V lost 4 bases, J lost 5 bases, and 14 bases lay in between. This CDR3 is built from 14 residues. The DNA of the CDR3 is TGTGCCAGCAGTTCCCCGGGACATCTATATGGCTACACCTTC. Its translation is CASSSPGHLYGYTF.

V is TRBV28 and J is TRBJ2-7; 9 bases fit TRBD1. In germline, CDR1 is MDHEN, CDR2 SYDVKM. With 3 bases clipped from V and 2 bases from J, the junction kept 8 bases outside the gene matches. The CDR3 sequence is 16 residues long. The CDR3 is CASSFSSGTGPYEQYF. Written as DNA, the CDR3 is TGTGCCAGCAGTTTCTCTTCTGGGACAGGGCCCTACGAGCAGTACTTC.

The V gene is TRBV27, the J gene TRBJ2-4; D is possibly TRBD2 (5 bases). The CDR3 totals 15 residues. V dropped 5 bases and J dropped 1 base, with 12 bases sitting between them. In germline, CDR1 is MNHEY, CDR2 SMNVEV (reference sequence). The CDR3 nucleotides are TGTGCCAGCAGTAGAATCGGGGAGGCCAAAAACATTCAGTACTTC. As protein: CASSRIGEAKNIQYF.

The V and J genes are TRBV27 and TRBJ2-1, with D perhaps assigned TRBD1 or TRBD2 (5 bases each). The CDR3 is 13 amino acids. In germline, CDR1 is MNHEY, CDR2 SMNVEV (reference sequence). V lost 6 bases to trimming and J lost 10 bases, with 16 bases between them. The CDR3 sequence is CASSRDPRREQFF. As DNA, the CDR3 is TGTGCCAGCAGCCGGGACCCCCGACGGGAGCAGTTCTTC.

This clone occurred once. This chain uses TRBV18 with TRBJ2-1; D not resolved. The CDR3 length is 13 residues. CDR1 and CDR2 (germline): KGHSH, LQKENI. V dropped 2 bases and J dropped 4 bases, with 6 bases sitting between them. The CDR3 loop reads CASSPGSYNEQFF. The DNA of the CDR3 is TGTGCCAGCTCACCAGGGTCGTACAATGAGCAGTTCTTC.